This T cell receptor beta chain emerged from a study of T cell repertoires in cytomegalovirus infection. On the study more broadly: Selected CMV epitopes included recently identified HLA-C-restricted ones as well as well-studied HLA-B-restricted ones. It can be stated that public TCR beta signatures indicated CMV infection as well as a matching HLA type.

TCRdb re-derived calls from the reads in MiXCR, one entry per CDR3 protein. The table shows 250,000 to 400,000 distinct CDR3 sequences, with 20% to 25% occurring only once. This clonotype appeared a few times. Its antigen remains unidentified. This CDR3 is 12 amino acids long. V lost 5 bases and J lost 7, with 11 bases in between. Germline loops: CDR1 LNHDA, CDR2 SQIVND (reference sequence). The input for sequencing was cultured PBMCs, taken from culture after CMV antigen stimulation. The chain recombines TRBV19 with TRBJ1-1; D gene ambiguous. This TCR was sampled from a human donor in good health (CMV status not recorded). Some clones in this sample may be carry-over from other donors' samples. For the CDR3, the DNA is TGTGCCAGTAGTTTTGGATTTCATGAAGCTTTCTTT. This codes for CASSFGFHEAFF. Combining the CDR3 with reference TRBV19 and TRBJ1-1 gives the whole variable domain DGGITQSPKYLFRKEGQNVTLSCEQNLNHDAMYWYRQDPGQGLRLIYYSQIVNDFQKGDIAEGYSVSREKKESFPLTVTSAQKNPTAFYLCASSFGFHEAFFGQGTRLTVV.